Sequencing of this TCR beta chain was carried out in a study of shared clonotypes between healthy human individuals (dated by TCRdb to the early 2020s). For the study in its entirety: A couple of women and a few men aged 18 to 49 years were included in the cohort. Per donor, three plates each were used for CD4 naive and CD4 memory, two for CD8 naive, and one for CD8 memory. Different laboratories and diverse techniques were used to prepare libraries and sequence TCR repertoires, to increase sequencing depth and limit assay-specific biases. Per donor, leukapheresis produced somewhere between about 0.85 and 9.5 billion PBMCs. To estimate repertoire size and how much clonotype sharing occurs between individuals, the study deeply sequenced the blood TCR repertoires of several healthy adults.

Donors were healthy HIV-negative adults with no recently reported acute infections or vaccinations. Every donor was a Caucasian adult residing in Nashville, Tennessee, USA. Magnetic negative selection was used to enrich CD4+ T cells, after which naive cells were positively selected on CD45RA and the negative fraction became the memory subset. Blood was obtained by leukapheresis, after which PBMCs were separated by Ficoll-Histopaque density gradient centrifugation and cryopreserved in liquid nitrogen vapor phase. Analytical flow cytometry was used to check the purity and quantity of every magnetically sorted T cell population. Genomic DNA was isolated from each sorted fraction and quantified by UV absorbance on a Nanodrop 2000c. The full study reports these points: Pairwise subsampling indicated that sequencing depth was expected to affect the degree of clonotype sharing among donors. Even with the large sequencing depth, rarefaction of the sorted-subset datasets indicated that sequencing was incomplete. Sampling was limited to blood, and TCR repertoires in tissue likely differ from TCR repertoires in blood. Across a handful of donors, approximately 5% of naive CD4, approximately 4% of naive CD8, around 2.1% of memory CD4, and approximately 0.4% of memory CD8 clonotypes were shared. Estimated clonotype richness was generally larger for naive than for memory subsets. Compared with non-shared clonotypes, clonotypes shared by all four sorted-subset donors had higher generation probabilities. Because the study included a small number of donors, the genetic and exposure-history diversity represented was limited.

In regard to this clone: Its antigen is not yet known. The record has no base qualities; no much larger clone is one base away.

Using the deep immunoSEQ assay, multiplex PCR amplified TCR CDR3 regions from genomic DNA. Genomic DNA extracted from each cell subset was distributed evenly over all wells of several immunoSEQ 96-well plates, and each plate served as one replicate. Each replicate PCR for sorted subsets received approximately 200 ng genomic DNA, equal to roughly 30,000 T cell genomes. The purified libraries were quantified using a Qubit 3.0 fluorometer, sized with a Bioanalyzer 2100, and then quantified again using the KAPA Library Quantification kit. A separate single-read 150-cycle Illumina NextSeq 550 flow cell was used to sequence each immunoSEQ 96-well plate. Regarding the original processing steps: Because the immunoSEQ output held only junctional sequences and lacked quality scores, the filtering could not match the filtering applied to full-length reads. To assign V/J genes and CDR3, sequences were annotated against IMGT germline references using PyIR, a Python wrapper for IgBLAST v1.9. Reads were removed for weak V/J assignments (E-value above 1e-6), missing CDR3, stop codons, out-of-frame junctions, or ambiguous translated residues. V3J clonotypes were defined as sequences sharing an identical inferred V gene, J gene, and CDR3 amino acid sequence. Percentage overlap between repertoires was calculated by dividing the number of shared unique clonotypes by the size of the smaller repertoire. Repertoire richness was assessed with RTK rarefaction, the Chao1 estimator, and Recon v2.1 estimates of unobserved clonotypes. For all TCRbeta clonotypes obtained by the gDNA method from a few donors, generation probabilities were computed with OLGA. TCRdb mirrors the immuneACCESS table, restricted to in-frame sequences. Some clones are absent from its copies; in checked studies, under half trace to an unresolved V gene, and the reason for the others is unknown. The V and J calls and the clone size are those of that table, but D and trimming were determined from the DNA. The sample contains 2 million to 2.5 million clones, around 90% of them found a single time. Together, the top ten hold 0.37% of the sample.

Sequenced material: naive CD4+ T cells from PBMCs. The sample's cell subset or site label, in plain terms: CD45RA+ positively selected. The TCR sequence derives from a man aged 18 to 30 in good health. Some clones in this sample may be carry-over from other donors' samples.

The sequence in DNA is TGTGCCAGCGGTCCCAGGTCACTATACGAGCAGTACTTC. It is translated as CASGPRSLYEQYF. Rearrangement joined TRBV6-6 to TRBJ2-7; there is no confident call for the D gene. Deletion took 8 bases off V and 4 bases off J, with a span of 15 bases between the germline ends. Sequences MNHNY (CDR1) and SVGAGI (CDR2) are obtained from the germline V gene (reference sequence). The CDR3 runs 13 residues from the cysteine to the phenylalanine. Solely the CDR3 DNA is kept, with 39 bases framed from the first base.